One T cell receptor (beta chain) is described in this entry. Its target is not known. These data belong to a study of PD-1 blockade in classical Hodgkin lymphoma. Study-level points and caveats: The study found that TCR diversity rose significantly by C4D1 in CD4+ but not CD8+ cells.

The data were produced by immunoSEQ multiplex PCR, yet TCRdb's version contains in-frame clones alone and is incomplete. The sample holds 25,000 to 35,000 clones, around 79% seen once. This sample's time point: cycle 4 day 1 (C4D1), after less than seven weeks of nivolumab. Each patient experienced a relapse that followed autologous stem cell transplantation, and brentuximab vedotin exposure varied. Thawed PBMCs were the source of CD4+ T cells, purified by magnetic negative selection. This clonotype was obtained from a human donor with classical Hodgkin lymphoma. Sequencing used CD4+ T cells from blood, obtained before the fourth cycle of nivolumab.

CDR3 sequence reads: CASSIYSGGAWEQFF. CDR3 coding DNA: TGTGCCAGCAGCATCTACAGTGGTGGGGCCTGGGAGCAGTTCTTC. This chain uses TRBV11-3 with TRBJ2-1; weak D call: TRBD1 (5 bases). Looked up from germline, CDR1 is SGHNT and CDR2 is YENEEA. Trimming cost V 5 bases and J 10 bases, with 21 bases left between them. The length of the CDR3 is 15 residues.